These 19 T cell receptor beta chains were sequenced from one sample in a study of shared clonotypes between healthy human individuals. Method: immunoSEQ multiplex PCR; TCRdb's copy keeps in-frame clones and lacks some. This table holds some 490,000 clones, approximately 80% found once. The sequenced material came from PBMCs. The receptors come from a woman aged 40-49 years in good health. Some clones in this sample may be carry-over from other donors' samples.

J is TRBJ1-1 and V is TRBV7-8, with D uncertain. The V gene lost 2 bases and the J gene lost 7 bases, with 11 bases spanning the gap. The CDR3 consists of 13 residues. Germline CDR1 reads SGHVS; CDR2 reads FQNEAQ. In DNA form, the CDR3 reads TGTGCCAGCAGCTTAACGGGGTTCGGTGAAGCTTTCTTT. Translating it yields CASSLTGFGEAFF. The variable domain in full, completed from reference TRBV7-8 and TRBJ1-1, reads GAGVSQSPRYKVAKRGQDVALRCDPISGHVSLFWYQQALGQGPEFLTYFQNEAQLDKSGLPSDRFFAERPEGSVSTLKIQRTQQEDSAVYLCASSLTGFGEAFFGQGTRLTVV.

This clone has just a few counts. The J gene is TRBJ2-3, the V gene TRBV10-2, with D possibly matching TRBD2 (6 bases). The germline CDR1 and CDR2 sequences are WSHSY and SAAADI. The CDR3 loop spans 16 amino acids. V was pared by 1 base and J by 1 base, with 12 bases between. The chain's CDR3 is CASSEWSSARTDTQYF. CDR3 DNA sequence: TGCGCCAGCAGTGAGTGGTCTAGCGCCCGCACAGATACGCAGTATTTT.

The chain recombines TRBV6-1 with TRBJ2-6; D is possibly TRBD2 (6 bases). CDR3 length: 14 amino acids. Trimming cost V 6 bases and J 2 bases, with 8 bases left between them. Germline V gene data show CDR1 as MNHNS and CDR2 as SASEGT. The CDR3 sequence: CASRGGTGANVLTF. CDR3 nucleotide sequence: TGTGCCAGCAGGGGGGGAACTGGGGCCAACGTCCTGACTTTC.

This clone turned up a few times. The chain couples TRBV30 to TRBJ1-1; tentatively, D is TRBD1 (5 bases). The V and J ends lost 2 bases and 3 bases respectively, with 10 bases between them. In germline, CDR1 is GTSNPN, CDR2 SVGIG (reference sequence). The CDR3 runs to 13 residues. Here the CDR3 reads CAWSYQGYTEAFF. As DNA, the CDR3 is TGTGCCTGGAGTTATCAGGGATACACTGAAGCTTTCTTT.

The chain combines TRBV10-1 with TRBJ2-1; D gene ambiguous. The CDR3 length is 14 residues. Trimming stripped 4 bases from V and 0 bases from J, with 7 bases between. Germline CDR1 WNHNN, CDR2 SYGVQD (reference sequence). CDR3 amino acids: CASSGTYSYNEQFF. In DNA, the CDR3 is TGCGCCAGCAGTGGGACGTACTCCTACAATGAGCAGTTCTTC.

This clone was observed a few times. The chain is built from TRBV27 and TRBJ1-6; D uncertain. Per germline, CDR1 MNHEY and CDR2 SMNVEV (reference sequence). There are 12 residues in the CDR3. V lost 7 bases and J 7 bases, leaving 8 bases between the germline ends. The CDR3 DNA reads TGTGCCAGCACCCGTTCAAATTCACCCCTCCACTTT. It codes for CASTRSNSPLHF.

The table lists this clone with a few counts. The rearrangement joins TRBV11-2 to TRBJ2-3; TRBD1 matches at 7 bases. The CDR3 consists of 12 residues. V was clipped by 0 bases and J by 11 bases; unmatched bases: 2. CDR1 and CDR2 (germline): SGHAT, FQNNGV. This CDR3 reads CASSLDWTGQYF. The CDR3 nucleotides read TGTGCCAGCAGCTTAGATTGGACAGGGCAGTATTTT.

The CDR3 DNA follows: TGTGCCAGCAGTTTGACTAGCGGCCTTTTACCCAATGAGCAGTTCTTC. Protein: CASSLTSGLLPNEQFF. The J gene is TRBJ2-1, the V gene TRBV27, with 9 nucleotides matching TRBD2. This CDR3 has 16 amino acids. CDR1 MNHEY and CDR2 SMNVEV come from the germline V gene (reference sequence). Trimming took 3 bases from V and 6 from J; bases not matched to a gene: 9.

This chain connects TRBV4-1 to TRBJ2-5, with 11 nucleotides matching TRBD2. The V and J ends lost 5 bases and 1 base, in that order; junction bases with no gene match: 12. The CDR3 length is 18 residues. Germline values: CDR1 MGHRA, CDR2 YSYEKL. The CDR3: CASSVRLAGGGPQETQYF. In DNA form, the CDR3 reads TGCGCCAGCAGCGTCCGGCTAGCGGGAGGAGGGCCCCAAGAGACCCAGTACTTC.

About this clone: A much larger clone differs from this one at a single base, so this may be a read error. The same CDR3 can be traced to other DNA sequences in this sample. The chain carries TRBV29-1 and TRBJ1-2; D might be TRBD1 (5 bases). CDR1 SQVTM and CDR2 ANQGSEA come from the germline V gene. The CDR3 is made up of 13 amino acids. Here the CDR3 DNA reads TGCAGCGAGGAAAAGACAGCTAACTATGGCTATACCTTC. Translation gives CSEEKTANYGYTF. Supplemented by reference TRBV29-1 and TRBJ1-2, the full variable domain reads SAVISQKPSRDICQRGTSLTIQCQVDSQVTMMFWYRQQPGQSLTLIATANQGSEATYESGFVIDKFPISRPNLTFSTLTVSNMSPEDSSIYLCSEEKTANYGYTFGSGTRLTVV.

This clone was recorded many times. The sample contains more than one DNA sequence encoding this CDR3. The chain recombines TRBV7-9 with TRBJ2-2, with 9 positions matching TRBD2. V lost 1 base to trimming and J lost 6 bases; unmatched junction nucleotides: 0. The CDR3 runs 14 residues. The V gene's germline CDR1 is SEHNR and CDR2 FQNEAQ (reference sequence). CDR3 region: CASSLGLAAGELFF. The CDR3 DNA is TGTGCCAGCAGCTTAGGACTAGCGGCCGGGGAGCTGTTTTTT.

In this sample, this clone turned up many times. The V and J genes are TRBV6-6 and TRBJ1-5; D is undetermined. The CDR3 is made up of 12 amino acids. Trimming took 6 bases from V and 6 from J, leaving 9 bases between them. Germline CDR1 reads MNHNY; CDR2 reads SVGAGI (reference sequence). The CDR3, as DNA: TGTGCCAGCAGACTTGACGCTCAGCCCCAGCATTTT. Protein sequence: CASRLDAQPQHF.

The V and J genes are TRBV10-3 and TRBJ1-4; D uncertain. The CDR3 runs 14 residues. CDR1 and CDR2 (germline): ENHRY, SYGVKD. Trimming removed 0 bases from V and 5 bases from J, with 7 bases in between. The CDR3 DNA follows: TGTGCCATCAGTGAGTCAAACTTCAATGAAAAACTGTTTTTT. It encodes CAISESNFNEKLFF.

For the CDR3, the DNA is TGTGCCAGCAGTTTTCCTGGGGGTGGGGCGGACACTGAAGCTTTCTTT. Amino acids: CASSFPGGGADTEAFF. The rearrangement joins TRBV28 to TRBJ1-1; D is perhaps TRBD1 (5 bases). V lost 3 bases and J 3 bases, leaving 17 bases between the germline ends. The germline V gene encodes CDR1 MDHEN and CDR2 SYDVKM. CDR3 size: 16 residues. Full variable domain (outside the CDR3, taken from reference TRBV28 and TRBJ1-1): DVKVTQSSRYLVKRTGEKVFLECVQDMDHENMFWYRQDPGLGLRLIYFSYDVKMKEKGDIPEGYSVSREKKERFSLILESASTNQTSMYLCASSFPGGGADTEAFFGQGTRLTVV.

This clone was counted only a few times. This chain links TRBV6-6 with TRBJ2-7, with TRBD2 identical over 10 bases. Germline CDR1 reads MNHNY; CDR2 reads SVGAGI (reference sequence). The CDR3 contains 16 residues. V trimming: 6 bases; J trimming: 2 bases; junction bases outside the gene matches: 10. The CDR3 protein is CASRHETSGLTYEQYF. DNA of the CDR3: TGTGCCAGCAGACATGAGACTAGCGGGCTAACCTACGAGCAGTACTTC.

In its sample, this clone was seen once. The CDR3 bases are TGTGCCAGCAGCTCACGGGACAGGGCTTCCTACAATGAGCAGTTCTTC. Amino acid sequence: CASSSRDRASYNEQFF. The V gene is TRBV7-2, the J gene TRBJ2-1, with 9 bases aligning to TRBD1. The CDR3 extends over 16 amino acids. Germline CDR1 and CDR2: SGHTA and FQGNSA. J lost 1 base, V lost 4 bases, and 5 bases had no gene match.

The chain links TRBV2 to TRBJ2-6; D remains ambiguous. Trimming took off 8 bases at V and 0 bases at J, with 17 bases between the two ends. This CDR3 region has 17 residues. Germline loops: CDR1 SNHLY, CDR2 FYNNEI. The CDR3 DNA reads TGTGCCAGCGGGCTTTTGGCCTCACTCTCTGGGGCCAACGTCCTGACTTTC. It encodes CASGLLASLSGANVLTF.

The chain joins TRBV27 to TRBJ2-1, with D possibly TRBD2 on 7 matching bases. V was shortened by 2 bases and J by 8 bases, with 16 bases between the two germline ends. The CDR3 is made up of 15 amino acids. Germline CDR1 reads MNHEY; CDR2 reads SMNVEV (reference sequence). CDR3 sequence: CASSLRLSGGYEQFF. The DNA for the CDR3 is TGTGCCAGCAGTTTACGACTCTCGGGGGGCTATGAGCAGTTCTTC.

The chain couples TRBV11-2 to TRBJ2-7; D possibly matches TRBD1 or TRBD2 (5 bases each). Germline V gene sequence: CDR1 SGHAT, CDR2 FQNNGV. Trimming pared 4 bases from V and 3 bases from J, leaving 16 bases between. This CDR3 region has 15 residues. In DNA form, the CDR3 reads TGTGCCAGCAGCTACCGGGACCTAACCATCTACGAGCAGTACTTC. It codes for CASSYRDLTIYEQYF.